This TCR beta chain was retrieved from a study of CD8+CD57+ T cells in acquired aplastic anemia. Study-wide background: Sorted CD4+ and CD8+ cells yielded DNA averaging roughly 3.3 ug. The average read count for CD4+ cells in healthy donors was about 9.9 million.

V was clipped by 7 bases and J by 4 bases, with 11 bases between them. The CDR3 sequence is 13 residues long. In germline, CDR1 is SNHLY, CDR2 FYNNEI. TCR beta VDJ combinations and CDR3 sequences were profiled from genomic DNA. TCRdb analysed the reads with MiXCR anew, one entry per CDR3 protein. The table records 100,000 to 150,000 distinct CDR3 sequences, over 45% of them present only once. Specimen: sorted CD4+, CD8+, or CD8+CD57+ T cells (not recorded which) from PBMCs. This TCR was sampled from a human donor in good health, serving as a control. V usage is TRBV2 and J usage is TRBJ1-5; D is undetermined. CDR3 amino acids: CASTEHPNQPQHF. CDR3 bases: TGTGCCAGCACCGAACATCCGAATCAGCCCCAGCATTTT.